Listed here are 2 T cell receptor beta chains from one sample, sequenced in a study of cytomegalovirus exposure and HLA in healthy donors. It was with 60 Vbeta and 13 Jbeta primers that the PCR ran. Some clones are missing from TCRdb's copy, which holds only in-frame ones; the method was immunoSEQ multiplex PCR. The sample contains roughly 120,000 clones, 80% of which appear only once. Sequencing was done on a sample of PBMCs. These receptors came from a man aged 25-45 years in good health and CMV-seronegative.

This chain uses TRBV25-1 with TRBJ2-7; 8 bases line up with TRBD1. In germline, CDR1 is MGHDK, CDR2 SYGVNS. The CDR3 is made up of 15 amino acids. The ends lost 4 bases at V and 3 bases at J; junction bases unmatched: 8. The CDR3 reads CASSAPGQADYEQYF. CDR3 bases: TGTGCCAGCAGTGCACCGGGACAGGCGGACTACGAGCAGTACTTC.

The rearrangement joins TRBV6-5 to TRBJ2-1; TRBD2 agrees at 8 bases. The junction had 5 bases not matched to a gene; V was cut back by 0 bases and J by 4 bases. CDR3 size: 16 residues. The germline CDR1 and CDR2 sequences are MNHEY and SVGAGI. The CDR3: CASSYSDGGGYNEQFF. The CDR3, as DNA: TGTGCCAGCAGTTACTCAGACGGGGGGGGTTACAATGAGCAGTTCTTC.